This T cell receptor beta chain is from a study of tumour-infiltrating T cells in Burkitt lymphoma. The overall study: Overall and progression-free survival were predicted by productive clonality. Findings and caveats of the study: Public clonotypes, several, appeared across numerous Burkitt lymphoma patients.

Germline lookup yields CDR1 MNHEY and CDR2 SMNVEV (reference sequence). The V gene lost 3 bases and the J gene lost 5 bases, with 13 bases spanning the gap. CDR3 length equals 14 residues. As regards this clone: The antigen is not known.

The table came from immunoSEQ multiplex PCR; TCRdb's copy has only in-frame clones and leaves some out. This sample has thousands of clones, with under 90% found just once. This chain joins TRBV27 and TRBJ1-2; D is unclear. This receptor was obtained from a human donor with Burkitt lymphoma. The sequenced material came from tumor tissue. The CDR3 coding sequence is TGTGCCAGCAGTTTGTCCCCACTTCTGTATGGCTACACCTTC. This codes for CASSLSPLLYGYTF.